This TCR beta chain was profiled in a study of CD8+ T cells in alopecia areata (dated by TCRdb to about 2018). Some background on the complete study: The treated patients took part in an open-label pilot trial in which moderate-to-severe alopecia areata was treated with oral tofacitinib at 5 to 10 mg twice daily. Patients received tofacitinib for 6 to 18 months and were then followed off drug for 6 months to check for delayed response and recurrence. Disease severity in treated patients was measured with the SALT score, which quantifies the percentage of affected scalp surface area. To study T cell clonal expansion in alopecia areata, the researchers applied high-throughput TCRbeta sequencing to both the C3H/HeJ mouse model and human patients. Human TCRbeta sequencing covered scalp tissue and sorted CD4+ and CD8+ peripheral blood T cells from patchy and totalis/universalis alopecia areata patients and healthy controls. Biopsies were taken from tofacitinib-treated patients at baseline and again at 4 and 24 weeks into treatment, and several of those patients also had a later scalp biopsy. Scalp clonality was compared across normal scalp (n=4), patchy alopecia areata scalp (n=8), and alopecia totalis/universalis scalp (n=8). The RNA source kit depended on sample type: the PAXgene miRNA kit for fixed scalp, the miRNeasy kit for PBMCs, and the RNeasy kit for mouse skin. Amplification of TCRbeta CDR3 regions was done by immunoSEQ multiplex PCR using 35 Vbeta forward primers and 13 Jbeta reverse primers.

The library came from the immunoSEQ multiplex PCR assay. RNA was extracted from all samples and reverse transcribed into cDNA, which served as template for TCR sequencing. First-strand cDNA was synthesized with SuperScript III using a 2:1 mix of oligo-dT and random hexamers. Amplification bias was assessed with a synthetic immune receptor repertoire, and residual bias was removed computationally. The authors processed their data as follows. Raw reads were preprocessed to remove errors, and CDR3 was defined according to IMGT conventions as the region from the conserved cysteine to phenylalanine. Clonality was calculated as 1 minus Shannon entropy normalized by log2 of the number of productive unique TCRs. Whether scalp clones were CD4 or CD8 was inferred by matching scalp TCRbeta sequences against CD4 and CD8 repertoires sorted from blood. TCRdb carries this immuneACCESS record with in-frame sequences only. Its versions omit some clonotypes, under half of them owing to an unresolved V gene in the studies checked, with the rest unexplained. That table gives V, J and clone size, and the DNA gave D and trimming. This sample is represented by around 160,000 clones; less than 70% of them were singletons. Of the sample, approximately 14% falls within the top ten clones.

This specimen's time point label, per the study, means: 24 weeks on oral tofacitinib. Sample treatment or condition, as interpreted from the label and publication: oral pan-JAK inhibitor, 5-10 mg twice daily. From alopecia areata patients, peripheral blood was collected along with lesional scalp punch biopsies. PBMCs were isolated by density centrifugation and stained for CD3, CD4 and CD8, after which CD4+ and CD8+ T cells were sorted on a FACSAria. On this clone: No cognate antigen has been identified for it. No qualities accompany the bases; no much larger clone lies one base away.

Clipping removes 4 bases from V and 0 bases from J, with 7 as the unmatched junction base count. CDR1 SGHDT and CDR2 YYEEEE are derived from the germline V gene. The CDR3 runs 16 residues from the cysteine to the phenylalanine. Left in the record is the CDR3 DNA by itself, 48 bases read in frame from the first base. The investigation overall reported the following: Compared with mice, TCR sequences shared between patients were less clear, possibly partly because of HLA diversity across the patient population. Tofacitinib significantly decreased scalp clonality and the number of expanded CD8+ clones among the top 100 scalp clones. Because the treated cohort was small and had just a single nonresponder, larger studies are needed to establish links between baseline CD8+ expansion and response. Many expanded lesional clones were found to persist in scalp and blood during tofacitinib treatment, and relapse after treatment cessation may be partly explained by this persistence. Higher clonality and more expanded CD8+ clones were observed in lesional scalp than in normal scalp, particularly in alopecia totalis/universalis, a finding suggestive of antigenic drive. Scalp TCR repertoire analysis is complicated because resident alphabeta T cells in normal human skin are also sequenced, whereas mouse skin is dominated by gammadelta T cells.

The sample in question was CD4+ T cells sorted from blood, obtained at week 24, from a patient treated with tofacitinib. This TCR was recovered from a human donor with alopecia areata. The chain joins TRBV5-6 to TRBJ2-1; TRBD1 lines up with 7 middle nucleotides. CDR3 region: CASSTDRVFSYNEQFF. The DNA is as follows: TGTGCCAGCAGCACAGACAGGGTTTTCTCCTACAATGAGCAGTTCTTC.